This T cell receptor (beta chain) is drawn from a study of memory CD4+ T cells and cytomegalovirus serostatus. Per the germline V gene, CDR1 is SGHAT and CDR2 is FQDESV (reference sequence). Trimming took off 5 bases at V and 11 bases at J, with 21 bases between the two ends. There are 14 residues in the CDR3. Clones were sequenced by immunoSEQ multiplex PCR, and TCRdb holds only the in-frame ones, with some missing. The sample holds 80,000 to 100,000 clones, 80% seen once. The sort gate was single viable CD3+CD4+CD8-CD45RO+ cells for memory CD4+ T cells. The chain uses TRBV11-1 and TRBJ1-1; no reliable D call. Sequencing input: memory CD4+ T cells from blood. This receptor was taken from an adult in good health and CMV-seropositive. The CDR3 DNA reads TGTGCCAGCAGCCCCCAGACGTCCTCCTCCTCCGCTTTCTTT. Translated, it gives CASSPQTSSSSAFF.